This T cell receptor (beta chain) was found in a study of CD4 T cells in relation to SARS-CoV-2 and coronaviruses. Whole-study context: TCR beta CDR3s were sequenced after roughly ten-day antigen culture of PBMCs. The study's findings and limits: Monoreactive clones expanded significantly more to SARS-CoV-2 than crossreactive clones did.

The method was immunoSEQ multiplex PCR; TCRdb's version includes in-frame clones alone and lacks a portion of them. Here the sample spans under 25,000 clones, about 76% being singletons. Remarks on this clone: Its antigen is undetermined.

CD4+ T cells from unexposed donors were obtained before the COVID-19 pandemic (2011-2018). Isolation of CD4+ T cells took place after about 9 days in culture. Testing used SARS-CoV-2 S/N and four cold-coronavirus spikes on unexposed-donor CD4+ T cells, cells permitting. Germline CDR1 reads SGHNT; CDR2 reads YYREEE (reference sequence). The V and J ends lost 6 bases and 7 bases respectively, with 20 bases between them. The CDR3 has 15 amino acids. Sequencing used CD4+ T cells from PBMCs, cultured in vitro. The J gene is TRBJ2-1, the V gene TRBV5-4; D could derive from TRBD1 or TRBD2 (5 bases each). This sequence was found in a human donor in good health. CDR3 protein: CASTPDPRGHNEQFF. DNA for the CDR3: TGTGCCAGCACCCCGGACCCCCGGGGCCATAATGAGCAGTTCTTC.